The rows below give T cell receptor beta chains drawn from one sample of a study of blood T cell repertoires in COVID-19. The data were produced by immunoSEQ multiplex PCR, yet TCRdb's version contains in-frame clones alone and is incomplete. The sample yields 150,000 or so clones, roughly nine tenths seen once. Sequencing was done on a sample of peripheral blood. The receptor set was obtained from a woman aged 40 to 50 with acute or convalescent COVID-19. Each CDR3 is given with its conserved first and last residue. The size of a clone is reported for some rows only, either as once, few or many, or as a class for expanded clones.

>TRBV2|.|TRBJ1-4
CASSEQFRDFGEKLFF
>TRBV9|.|TRBJ1-4
CASSENSGPREELFF
>TRBV7-9|.|TRBJ1-1
CASSLGQVEAFF
>TRBV28|.|TRBJ1-1
CASSPQGEAFF
>TRBV2|.|TRBJ2-1
CASRETSGGYNEQFF
>TRBV30|.|TRBJ1-1
CAWSGGMNTEAFF
>TRBV10-2|.|TRBJ2-7
CASSDGLAASFEQYF
>TRBV12-5|few|TRBJ2-2
CASGLARGTNTGELFF
>TRBV5-6|.|TRBJ2-7
CASSFFQTYEQYF
>TRBV4-1|.|TRBJ1-3
CASSQSYFDTIYF
>TRBV24-1|.|TRBJ2-3
CATSDPRRGGTDTQYF
>TRBV6-5|.|TRBJ2-7
CASSLEREGEQYF
>TRBV28|.|TRBJ2-4
CASKTGSSSNIQYF
>TRBV19|.|TRBJ2-3
CASSPATVFGTDTQYF
>TRBV10-3|.|TRBJ2-7
CAISPNGLAGGPSSYEQYF
>TRBV9|.|TRBJ1-1
CASSVHLNTEAFF
>TRBV6-4|.|TRBJ1-6
CASSDGGGNSPLHF
>TRBV4-1|.|TRBJ2-1
CASSQVEREGPNNEQFF
>TRBV6-5|.|TRBJ2-7
CASSRRGYEQYF
>TRBV7-9|.|TRBJ2-4
CASSHRELAKNIQYF
>TRBV11-2|.|TRBJ1-4
CASSLSQGENEKLFF
>TRBV5-1|.|TRBJ1-3
CASSLGQGRRVDTIYF
>TRBV5-6|.|TRBJ2-7
CASSTGLRGEEQYF
>TRBV5-4|.|TRBJ1-1
CADGVNTEAFF
>TRBV6-1|.|TRBJ1-3
CASSEPGDGNTIYF
>TRBV11-3|.|TRBJ2-7
CASTLGAASYEQYF
>TRBV15|.|TRBJ1-1
CATSRVRGQDTEAFF
>TRBV25-1|.|TRBJ2-1
CASSWFPGQGFVDEQFF
>TRBV3-1/TRBV3-2|.|TRBJ2-7
CASSQPPNEQYF
>TRBV11-2|.|TRBJ2-3
CASSFTVDTQYF
>TRBV14|.|TRBJ1-4
CASSRPGTGEKLFF
>TRBV5-4|.|TRBJ1-1
CASSLATTGGTEAFF
>TRBV10-1|.|TRBJ2-7
CASSLPGTGIFYEQYF
>TRBV27|.|TRBJ2-3
CASSPWDRSLPDTQYF
>TRBV27|.|TRBJ1-4
CASRDGTADEKLFF
>TRBV7-6|.|TRBJ1-4
CASSLGANEKLFF
>TRBV6-6|.|TRBJ1-5
CASSSRSSNQPQHF
>TRBV10-1|.|TRBJ2-7
CASRAGCWYEQYF
>TRBV9|.|TRBJ2-1
CASSSSGWSATSPDEQFF
>TRBV9|once|TRBJ2-5
CASSAPETSVFQETQYF
>TRBV29-1|few|TRBJ1-1
CSVTDRAITEAFF
>TRBV4-1|.|TRBJ2-7
CASSQGIVSAYEQYF
>TRBV7-9|.|TRBJ2-1
CAKASGSRDEQFF
>TRBV7-9|.|TRBJ2-3
CASSSFSGVVTDTQYF
>TRBV10-3|.|TRBJ2-3
CAISESLAGGTLTDTQYF
>TRBV5-5|.|TRBJ2-1
CASSLIGVGNNGEQFF
>TRBV25-1|.|TRBJ1-1
CASRSQGNTEAFF
>TRBV4-1|.|TRBJ2-3
CASSPGHTDTQYF
>TRBV3-1/TRBV3-2|.|TRBJ2-5
CASSGIGGTASQETQYF
>TRBV18|.|TRBJ1-3
CASSPETGPSGNTIYF
>TRBV30|.|TRBJ1-6
CAWNRGSGNSPLHF
>TRBV27|.|TRBJ1-5
CASRSTGGIDQPQHF
>TRBV7-7|few|TRBJ1-1
CASSLRQDTEAFF
>TRBV6-5|.|TRBJ1-2
CASNSDRAGYTF
>TRBV3-1/TRBV3-2|.|TRBJ2-1
CASSQGTSSYNEQFF
>TRBV6-9|.|TRBJ2-7
CASSFGQGHEQYF
>TRBV5-1|.|TRBJ2-7
CASSLWTGVGYEQYF
>TRBV7-9|.|TRBJ1-6
CASSLVPGQGFSSPLHF